Included here is one TCR beta chain sequence, with context. The antigen is not known. This specimen belongs to a study of radiotherapy plus CTLA-4 blockade in lung cancer. Method: immunoSEQ multiplex PCR; TCRdb's copy keeps in-frame clones and lacks some. Of 75,000 to 100,000 clones listed, 85% to 90% are singletons. This CDR3 has 16 residues. Germline V CDR1 and CDR2: SGHDT, YYEEEE. V lost 4 bases and J lost 3, with 17 bases in between. Whole-study findings and limits: Some TCR clones had been derived from tumors. These clones expanded in peripheral blood after radiotherapy plus ipilimumab.

The sequences come from peripheral blood, collected from a patient treated with radiotherapy plus ipilimumab. The gene calls are TRBV5-6 and TRBJ2-1, with TRBD2 as a possible D gene (5 bases). The sequence was collected from a human donor with non-small cell lung cancer that progressed on radiotherapy plus ipilimumab. This CDR3 is CASSALLAPRYNEQFF. The CDR3, as DNA: TGTGCCAGCAGCGCCTTGCTAGCTCCCCGCTACAATGAGCAGTTCTTC.